The 7 T cell receptor beta chains in this list originate from one sample, sequenced in a study of vaccination and CD4 T cells after COVID-19. Sample treatment: approximately 10-day PBMC culture with coronavirus spike peptide pools or control peptides (ViraFEST assay). Sequenced with the Oncomine TCR Beta short-read assay was DNA taken from cultured CD4+ T cells. A single record per CDR3 protein comes from TCRdb applying MiXCR to the PCR reads. This sample carries 9,500 or so distinct CDR3 sequences, around 63% of them seen once, and the ten largest clones take around 8.8%. These receptors are not linked to any known antigen. The sequences come from CD4+ T cells from blood, cultured in vitro, collected before SARS-CoV-2 vaccination. These receptors were taken from a human donor who had recovered from COVID-19.

The gene calls are TRBV28 and TRBJ2-3, with TRBD1 as a possible D gene (6 bases). CDR1 is MDHEN and CDR2 is SYDVKM in the germline V gene. V lost 6 bases and J 6 bases, leaving 13 bases between the germline ends. The CDR3 consists of 13 residues. CDR3 DNA sequence: TGTGCCAGCAGGCCCACAGGGCTTGATACGCAGTATTTT. This translates into CASRPTGLDTQYF.

This chain links TRBV20-1 with TRBJ2-5; 7 bases line up with TRBD2. Germline V gene lookup returns CDR1 DFQATT and CDR2 SNEGSKA (reference sequence). The CDR3 has 14 residues. V shed 4 bases and J 2 bases; nucleotides not matched to a gene: 7. This CDR3 is CSAIREGRQETQYF. The CDR3 nucleotides are TGCAGTGCTATTAGGGAGGGGAGGCAAGAGACCCAGTACTTC.

This clonotype was counted only a few times. The genes are TRBV28 and TRBJ2-5, with D maybe TRBD1 (5 bases). This CDR3 comprises 16 residues. CDR1 and CDR2 (germline): MDHEN, SYDVKM. The V gene lost 6 bases and the J gene lost 2 bases, with 19 bases spanning the gap. The CDR3 nucleotides read TGTGCCAGCAGAGGCCATTCAGGGCTCGGGCAAGAGACCCAGTACTTC. It specifies CASRGHSGLGQETQYF.

The J gene is TRBJ2-5, the V gene TRBV20-1; weak D call: TRBD2 (5 bases). Germline CDR1 and CDR2: DFQATT and SNEGSKA (reference sequence). CDR3 length equals 15 residues. The ends were cut back, 0 bases at V and 2 bases at J, with 13 bases in the middle. CDR3 bases: TGCAGTGCTAGAGATCTCGGGGTAGGGCAAGAGACCCAGTACTTC. Amino acids: CSARDLGVGQETQYF.

This sequence joins TRBV7-2 and TRBJ2-3; D is unresolved. This CDR3 has 15 residues. Trimming pared 9 bases from V and 1 base from J, leaving 17 bases between. Per the germline V gene, CDR1 is SGHTA and CDR2 is FQGNSA. CDR3 in amino acids: CARPNWPERTDTQYF. The CDR3 nucleotides are TGTGCCAGGCCTAATTGGCCGGAGCGCACAGATACGCAGTATTTT.

This chain links TRBV20-1 with TRBJ2-1; TRBD1 matches at 7 bases. The CDR3 consists of 16 residues. Per the germline V gene, CDR1 is DFQATT and CDR2 is SNEGSKA (reference sequence). The ends lost 2 bases at V and 3 bases at J; junction bases unmatched: 10. CDR3 bases: TGCAGTGCTAGAAACCCAGACAGGGTCGGCTACAATGAGCAGTTCTTC. Translation gives CSARNPDRVGYNEQFF.

There are a few counts of this clonotype. The chain couples TRBV27 to TRBJ1-6, with 7 positions matching TRBD1. V was clipped by 2 bases and J by 7 bases; unmatched bases: 2. This CDR3 is 14 amino acids long. Germline values: CDR1 MNHEY, CDR2 SMNVEV (reference sequence). The CDR3 DNA is TGTGCCAGCAGTTTAGGGGACAGCAATTCACCCCTCCACTTT. Protein sequence: CASSLGDSNSPLHF.